Shown below are 20 T cell receptor beta chains from a single sample sequenced in a study of shared clonotypes between healthy human individuals. TCRdb's copy holds only in-frame clones and misses some; the assay was immunoSEQ multiplex PCR. The repertoire includes a few hundred thousand clones, roughly 78% of them detected once, and approximately 12% sits in the top ten. Sequences were obtained from PBMCs. These receptors all come from a woman aged 40 to 50 in good health. Some clones in this sample may be carry-over from other donors' samples.

In DNA, the CDR3 is TGTGCCAGTATGAGCCCCAAGGTGGGCAATCAGCCCCAGCATTTT. This encodes CASMSPKVGNQPQHF. The chain is built from TRBV19 and TRBJ1-5; no clear D gene. CDR1 is LNHDA, CDR2 SQIVND, per germline (reference sequence). The CDR3 is 15 residues long. The V gene lost 7 bases and the J gene lost 2 bases, with 15 bases spanning the gap.

The chain has TRBV4-2 and TRBJ2-2; D not resolved. Per germline, CDR1 LGHNA and CDR2 YNFKEQ. The CDR3 extends over 15 amino acids. Trimming left V 0 bases short and J 0 bases short, with 5 bases between. CDR3 bases: TGTGCCAGCAGCCAAGAAGACCCGAACACCGGGGAGCTGTTTTTT. Translating it yields CASSQEDPNTGELFF.

This clone is a singleton in its sample. J is TRBJ2-5 and V is TRBV4-2; D gene ambiguous. The CDR3 runs 13 residues. From germline, CDR1 is LGHNA and CDR2 YNFKEQ. Trimming cost V 3 bases and J 5 bases, with 10 bases left between them. CDR3 loop: CASSQKLYETQYF. The CDR3 region has the DNA TGTGCCAGCAGCCAGAAGCTATACGAGACCCAGTACTTC.

This sequence joins TRBV6-1 and TRBJ2-1; 11 nucleotides agree with TRBD2. V lost 3 bases, J lost 5 bases, and 3 bases stayed unmatched. This CDR3 has 15 amino acids. Germline V gene sequence: CDR1 MNHNS, CDR2 SASEGT. Written as DNA, the CDR3 is TGTGCCAGCAGTGAGTCGGGACTAGCGGACAATGAGCAGTTCTTC. Its translation: CASSESGLADNEQFF.

In this sample, this clone turned up a few times. The V and J genes are TRBV13 and TRBJ2-3, with 13 bases lining up with TRBD2. Germline V gene sequence: CDR1 PRHDT, CDR2 FYEKMQ (reference sequence). J was trimmed by 5 bases and V by 2 bases; bases with no gene match: 7. The CDR3 contains 17 residues. The CDR3: CASSLRLAGGRGDTQYF. In nucleotides, the CDR3 is TGTGCCAGCAGCTTACGACTAGCGGGAGGCCGGGGAGATACGCAGTATTTT.

The J gene is TRBJ2-3, the V gene TRBV9; 8 bases match TRBD2. Germline V lookup: CDR1 SGDLS, CDR2 YYNGEE. The CDR3 is 16 amino acids. V lost 0 bases and J lost 4; bases outside the gene matches: 7. CDR3 residues: CASSVGGTRGADTQYF. The CDR3 bases are TGTGCCAGCAGCGTAGGAGGGACTAGAGGGGCAGATACGCAGTATTTT.

The rearrangement links TRBV5-1 to TRBJ2-5, with D unclear. This CDR3 spans 15 amino acids. From germline, CDR1 is SGHRS and CDR2 YFSETQ. V lost 3 bases and J lost 1, with 13 bases in between. The CDR3: CASSSTSGFQETQYF. In DNA, the CDR3 is TGCGCCAGCAGCTCGACCTCAGGTTTCCAAGAGACCCAGTACTTC.

The chain couples TRBV18 to TRBJ1-5; tentatively, D is TRBD1 (5 bases). The germline V gene encodes CDR1 KGHSH and CDR2 LQKENI. V was trimmed by 6 bases and J by 1 base, leaving 13 bases between them. This CDR3 has 15 residues. CDR3 DNA sequence: TGTGCCAGCTCGTTCACGACAGAGAGCAATCAGCCCCAGCATTTT. This sequence encodes CASSFTTESNQPQHF.

V and J are TRBV5-4 and TRBJ1-5, with TRBD1 matching 7 bases. J lost 3 bases, V lost 2 bases, and 8 bases had no gene match. Germline CDR1 is SGHNT and CDR2 is YYREEE (reference sequence). CDR3 length equals 16 residues. This CDR3 is CASSFGGTASNQPQHF. In DNA, the CDR3 is TGTGCCAGCAGCTTCGGAGGGACAGCCTCCAATCAGCCCCAGCATTTT.

This clone was seen only once. The chain joins TRBV30 to TRBJ2-3, with D possibly being TRBD1 (5 bases). The CDR3 contains 15 residues. V was cut by 3 bases and J by 4 bases, with 17 bases left in between. Per germline, CDR1 GTSNPN and CDR2 SVGIG (reference sequence). CDR3 nucleotides: TGTGCCTGGAGGGGCCTGTGGCAGGGTGCAGATACGCAGTATTTT. It specifies CAWRGLWQGADTQYF.

The CDR3 region is CASSQELETEAFF. The CDR3 DNA sequence: TGCGCCAGCAGCCAAGAACTGGAAACTGAAGCTTTCTTT. The rearrangement uses TRBV4-3 and TRBJ1-1, with no clear D. V was trimmed by 0 bases and J by 5 bases, leaving 7 bases between them. Germline CDR1 reads LGHNA; CDR2 reads YSLEER. The CDR3 covers 13 residues.

The chain couples TRBV18 to TRBJ1-5, with TRBD1 identical over 8 bases. The CDR3 loop spans 14 amino acids. V dropped 6 bases and J dropped 3; count of bases not matched to a gene: 4. From germline, CDR1 is KGHSH and CDR2 LQKENI. DNA for the CDR3: TGTGCCAGCTCGCAGGGACAGGACAATCAGCCCCAGCATTTT. Translation gives CASSQGQDNQPQHF.

CDR3 sequence reads: CAWSRGRPEETQYF. The DNA of the CDR3 is TGTGCCTGGAGTCGGGGGCGACCGGAGGAGACCCAGTACTTC. The gene calls are TRBV30 and TRBJ2-5, with D perhaps matching TRBD1 or TRBD2 (6 bases each). Trimming left V 2 bases short and J 5 bases short, with 15 bases between. The CDR3 is made up of 14 amino acids. Per germline, CDR1 GTSNPN and CDR2 SVGIG (reference sequence).

Comment on this clone: A read error is possible here, since a much larger clone lies one base away. V gene TRBV10-3 combines with J gene TRBJ1-5; D not certain. Germline values: CDR1 ENHRY, CDR2 SYGVKD. V was clipped by 10 bases and J by 0 bases, with 10 bases between them. There are 13 residues in the CDR3. CDR3 sequence (DNA): TGTGCCACCTACGGGGATAGCAATCAGCCCCAGCATTTT. Protein sequence: CATYGDSNQPQHF.

This chain joins TRBV28 and TRBJ2-1; 11 nucleotides agree with TRBD2. CDR3 length equals 16 residues. V trimming: 2 bases; J trimming: 1 base; junction bases outside the gene matches: 1. Germline V gene lookup returns CDR1 MDHEN and CDR2 SYDVKM. The CDR3 region has the DNA TGTGCCAGCAGTTTAAGGACTAGCGGGTCCTACAATGAGCAGTTCTTC. Translating gives CASSLRTSGSYNEQFF.

The chain carries TRBV5-4 and TRBJ2-7; TRBD1 agrees at 9 bases. After removal of 4 bases from V and 3 bases from J, the junction contained 8 bases not matched to a gene. The germline CDR1 and CDR2 sequences are SGHNT and YYREEE (reference sequence). The CDR3 is 15 amino acids. The CDR3 DNA is TGTGCCAGCAGCGCGGACAGGGGAAGTTTCTACGAGCAGTACTTC. Protein: CASSADRGSFYEQYF.

V and J are TRBV2 and TRBJ2-7, with a tentative D call TRBD1 (6 bases). With 9 bases removed from V and 0 bases from J, the gap between germline ends came to 12 bases. The CDR3 runs to 13 residues. The V gene's germline CDR1 is SNHLY and CDR2 FYNNEI. In nucleotides, the CDR3 is TGTGCCAGTCAAAAAGGGGGCTCCTACGAGCAGTACTTC. This codes for CASQKGGSYEQYF.

The rearrangement joins TRBV7-2 to TRBJ2-5; weak D call: TRBD1 (6 bases). V was shortened by 6 bases and J by 5 bases, with 16 bases between the two germline ends. The CDR3 totals 14 residues. Germline V gives CDR1 SGHTA, CDR2 FQGNSA. The DNA for the CDR3 is TGTGCCAGCAGTTCCGGACAGATAACGGAGACCCAGTACTTC. Amino acid sequence: CASSSGQITETQYF.

Only one count was recorded for this clone. A much larger clone is a single base away; this may be a read error. The CDR3 nucleotides are TGTGCCAGCAGCGCGCTAACCCGTGGTGGCACAGATACGCAGTATTTT. This translates into CASSALTRGGTDTQYF. This rearrangement joins TRBV7-9 to TRBJ2-3, with no clear D. The CDR3 runs to 16 residues. Germline CDR1 SEHNR, CDR2 FQNEAQ (reference sequence). V was cut by 5 bases and J by 1 base, with 16 bases left in between.

The chain carries TRBV5-4 and TRBJ1-5; the D gene is possibly TRBD1 (6 bases). Deletions cut 5 bases from V and 0 bases from J, with 15 bases between. From germline, CDR1 is SGHNT and CDR2 YYREEE (reference sequence). The CDR3 covers 16 residues. CDR3 bases: TGTGCCAGCAGGGAGGGGGAGGGCAGTAGCAATCAGCCCCAGCATTTT. Protein product: CASREGEGSSNQPQHF.